The 14 T cell receptor beta chains reported below all come from one sample, sequenced in a study of blood T cell repertoires in COVID-19. Produced via immunoSEQ multiplex PCR; TCRdb's table is partial and in-frame only. The table has about 170,000 clones, roughly 84% seen once. Input material: peripheral blood. The receptors stem from a man in his 60s who had recovered from COVID-19.

This chain links TRBV19 with TRBJ2-3, with 8 bases lining up with TRBD2. Trimming at V came to 1 base and at J to 2 bases, leaving 14 bases not matched to a gene. Germline assignment: CDR1 LNHDA and CDR2 SQIVND (reference sequence). CDR3 length equals 19 residues. CDR3: CASSIASSGVAGNTDTQYF. CDR3 nucleotide sequence: TGTGCCAGTAGTATAGCCTCCTCGGGGGTAGCGGGGAACACAGATACGCAGTATTTT. Supplemented by reference TRBV19 and TRBJ2-3, the full variable domain reads DGGITQSPKYLFRKEGQNVTLSCEQNLNHDAMYWYRQDPGQGLRLIYYSQIVNDFQKGDIAEGYSVSREKKESFPLTVTSAQKNPTAFYLCASSIASSGVAGNTDTQYFGPGTRLTVL.

This chain's CDR3 is CATSAGLAGSTDTQYF. The CDR3 coding sequence is TGTGCCACCAGTGCCGGACTAGCGGGGAGCACAGATACGCAGTATTTT. The genes are TRBV24-1 and TRBJ2-3; 12 positions agree with TRBD2. The V gene's germline CDR1 is KGHDR and CDR2 SFDVKD. V shed 5 bases, J shed 0 bases, and the junction held 2 bases outside the gene matches. CDR3 size: 16 residues.

This clone was found once. The rearrangement joins TRBV6-5 to TRBJ1-1; D remains unclear. Germline lookup yields CDR1 MNHEY and CDR2 SVGAGI. The CDR3 is 13 residues long. V lost 3 bases and J 5 bases, leaving 10 bases between the germline ends. The CDR3, as DNA: TGTGCCAGCAGTTATCTAGGAGGAACTGAAGCTTTCTTT. Encoded protein: CASSYLGGTEAFF.

This chain uses TRBV2 with TRBJ2-3, with D perhaps matching TRBD2 (6 bases). With 3 bases removed from V and 2 bases from J, the gap between germline ends came to 12 bases. The CDR3 totals 15 residues. Germline assignment: CDR1 SNHLY and CDR2 FYNNEI. The CDR3 protein is CASSDGRPDTDTQYF. As DNA, the CDR3 is TGTGCCAGCAGTGACGGGAGACCAGACACAGATACGCAGTATTTT.

The genes are TRBV4-1 and TRBJ2-2; D possibly corresponds to TRBD2 (6 bases). The germline V gene has CDR1 MGHRA and CDR2 YSYEKL. The CDR3 totals 13 residues. Trimming stripped 2 bases from V and 6 bases from J, with 7 bases between. The CDR3 DNA reads TGCGCCAGCAGCCAAACGGGGGCCGGGGAGCTGTTTTTT. Protein: CASSQTGAGELFF.

The chain uses TRBV7-9 and TRBJ1-2; D call uncertain. The CDR3 consists of 12 residues. V gave up 5 bases and J gave up 6 bases, with 10 bases separating them. In germline, CDR1 is SEHNR, CDR2 FQNEAQ (reference sequence). The CDR3 reads CASSVTADGYTF. In nucleotides, the CDR3 is TGTGCCAGCAGCGTGACGGCGGATGGCTACACCTTC.

The rearrangement joins TRBV5-4 to TRBJ2-5; 14 bases agree with TRBD2. The CDR3 is 17 residues long. Germline trimming cut 4 bases from V and 5 bases from J; bases unmatched to any gene: 10. CDR1 is SGHNT, CDR2 YYREEE, per germline (reference sequence). The CDR3 is CASSPTTSGGARETQYF. CDR3 DNA sequence: TGTGCCAGCAGCCCTACGACTAGCGGGGGGGCCCGGGAGACCCAGTACTTC. Full variable domain (missing parts from reference TRBV5-4 and TRBJ2-5): ETGVTQSPTHLIKTRGQQVTLRCSSQSGHNTVSWYQQALGQGPQFIFQYYREEENGRGNFPPRFSGLQFPNYSSELNVNALELDDSALYLCASSPTTSGGARETQYFGPGTRLLVL.

This chain joins TRBV6-6 and TRBJ2-7; D perhaps matches TRBD1 (5 bases). Germline CDR1 MNHNY, CDR2 SVGAGI (reference sequence). V lost 2 bases and J lost 2, with 16 bases in between. This CDR3 is 16 amino acids long. The DNA for the CDR3 is TGTGCCAGCAGTTACGCGGACGGACACCTGACCTACGAGCAGTACTTC. Translating it yields CASSYADGHLTYEQYF.

This sequence joins TRBV5-1 and TRBJ2-5; 9 bases map to TRBD1. CDR1 and CDR2 from the germline V gene are SGHRS and YFSETQ. The CDR3 sequence is 16 residues long. J gave up 4 bases and V 4 bases, and 11 bases lay outside the gene matches. The DNA of the CDR3 is TGCGCCAGCAGCCCAATGACAGGGGGTAGGGGAGAGACCCAGTACTTC. Translated, it gives CASSPMTGGRGETQYF.

In this sample, this clone turned up a few times. This chain uses TRBV9 with TRBJ1-2; weak D call: TRBD1 (5 bases). V was shortened by 4 bases and J by 4 bases, with 20 bases between the two germline ends. The CDR3 runs 16 residues. CDR1 and CDR2 from the germline V gene are SGDLS and YYNGEE. This CDR3 reads CASSPTRDFAFYGYTF. The CDR3 DNA reads TGTGCCAGCAGCCCCACCAGGGACTTCGCCTTCTATGGCTACACCTTC.

The V and J genes are TRBV2 and TRBJ1-4, with unresolved D. Trimming pared 7 bases from V and 1 base from J, leaving 7 bases between. CDR3 length: 13 residues. CDR1 is SNHLY and CDR2 is FYNNEI in the germline V gene. The CDR3 reads CASNDQTNEKLFF. The CDR3 DNA reads TGTGCCAGCAATGACCAAACTAATGAAAAACTGTTTTTT.

The chain uses TRBV6-5 and TRBJ1-2, with no clear D. The V gene lost 2 bases and the J gene lost 5 bases, with 15 bases spanning the gap. This CDR3 contains 15 residues. The germline CDR1 and CDR2 sequences are MNHEY and SVGAGI. For the CDR3, the DNA is TGTGCCAGCAGTTACGGATCCGCGGATCCTTATGGCTACACCTTC. This codes for CASSYGSADPYGYTF.

The gene calls are TRBV5-5 and TRBJ1-1; D call uncertain. The CDR3 is 14 amino acids. Deletions cut 0 bases from V and 2 bases from J, with 8 bases between. The germline V gene has CDR1 SGHKS and CDR2 YYEKEE (reference sequence). This CDR3 is CASSLGTYNTEAFF. CDR3 coding DNA: TGTGCCAGCAGCTTGGGGACTTACAACACTGAAGCTTTCTTT.

The chain couples TRBV18 to TRBJ2-1, with 9 nucleotides matching TRBD2. Losses at the gene ends were 2 bases for V and 4 bases for J; bases not matched to a gene: 3. Per germline, CDR1 KGHSH and CDR2 LQKENI. CDR3 length: 15 residues. The CDR3: CASSPETSGYNEQFF. The CDR3 DNA is TGTGCCAGCTCACCAGAGACTAGCGGTTACAATGAGCAGTTCTTC.